These 21 T cell receptor beta chains originate from one sample sequenced in a study of T cell responses to AZD1222 COVID-19 vaccine. Repertoires were generated with immunoSEQ multiplex PCR, while TCRdb's copy carries only in-frame clones and drops some. The data hold 200,000 to 250,000 clones, with about 93% observed a single time. Material: peripheral blood, obtained on day 0 of MenACWY control vaccination. The source of these receptors is an adult in good health.

The genes are TRBV5-1 and TRBJ1-3; D unclear. CDR1 and CDR2 (germline): SGHRS, YFSETQ. V lost 1 base and J 3 bases, leaving 8 bases between the germline ends. The CDR3 is made up of 14 amino acids. The CDR3 nucleotides read TGCGCCAGCAGCTTGTCGGGGAATGGAAACACCATATATTTT. The encoded protein is CASSLSGNGNTIYF.

This chain connects TRBV19 to TRBJ1-1; perhaps TRBD1 as D (5 bases). V shed 3 bases and J shed 6 bases, with 17 bases lying between them. The germline V gene encodes CDR1 LNHDA and CDR2 SQIVND (reference sequence). This CDR3 contains 15 residues. The CDR3 loop is CASSMVSDRGPEAFF. In DNA form, the CDR3 reads TGTGCCAGTAGTATGGTTTCAGACCGGGGCCCTGAAGCTTTCTTT. Based on the CDR3 plus reference TRBV19 and TRBJ1-1, the full variable domain is DGGITQSPKYLFRKEGQNVTLSCEQNLNHDAMYWYRQDPGQGLRLIYYSQIVNDFQKGDIAEGYSVSREKKESFPLTVTSAQKNPTAFYLCASSMVSDRGPEAFFGQGTRLTVV.

This clone has only one observation. V usage is TRBV7-2 and J usage is TRBJ2-5, with TRBD1 matching over 9 bases. Germline V gene data show CDR1 as SGHTA and CDR2 as FQGNSA. This CDR3 contains 15 residues. V lost 5 bases to trimming and J lost 5 bases; unmatched junction nucleotides: 9. CDR3 sequence: CASSPGQGTGETQYF. CDR3 sequence (DNA): TGTGCCAGCAGCCCCGGACAGGGGACGGGGGAGACCCAGTACTTC.

This chain links TRBV18 with TRBJ2-2; no definite D call. The CDR3 consists of 11 residues. Deletions cut 2 bases from V and 5 bases from J, with 0 bases between. Germline V gene data show CDR1 as KGHSH and CDR2 as LQKENI. This chain's CDR3 is CASSPTGELFF. CDR3 nucleotides: TGTGCCAGCTCACCAACCGGGGAGCTGTTTTTT.

This chain joins TRBV2 and TRBJ1-5; D may be TRBD1 (6 bases). The CDR3 covers 15 residues. Germline V gene data show CDR1 as SNHLY and CDR2 as FYNNEI. Trimming took off 3 bases at V and 6 bases at J, with 15 bases between the two ends. The CDR3 loop reads CASSEEGVAGQPQHF. CDR3 sequence (DNA): TGTGCCAGCAGTGAGGAGGGGGTGGCCGGTCAGCCCCAGCATTTT. Complete variable domain (other parts from reference TRBV2 and TRBJ1-5): EPEVTQTPSHQVTQMGQEVILRCVPISNHLYFYWYRQILGQKVEFLVSFYNNEISEKSEIFDDQFSVERPDGSNFTLKIRSTKLEDSAMYFCASSEEGVAGQPQHFGDGTRLSIL.

The chain combines TRBV23-1 with TRBJ2-1, with 10 bases that match TRBD1. TRBV23-1 is an open reading frame whose function is uncertain. Unmatched junction bases numbered 6, after V lost 3 bases and J lost 4 bases. The CDR3 is made up of 16 amino acids. CDR3 sequence (DNA): TGCGCCAGCAGTCATATCCGGGACAGGGGATACAATGAGCAGTTCTTC. Amino acids: CASSHIRDRGYNEQFF.

The chain couples TRBV10-3 to TRBJ1-2; 7 positions agree with TRBD1. The germline gives CDR1 ENHRY, CDR2 SYGVKD. V shed 4 bases, J shed 4 bases, and the junction held 21 bases outside the gene matches. The CDR3 is made up of 19 amino acids. CDR3 residues: CAISGGSEPPQGGGYGYTF. The CDR3 DNA is TGTGCCATCAGTGGGGGGTCGGAACCACCCCAGGGGGGCGGCTATGGCTACACCTTC.

This chain connects TRBV5-4 to TRBJ1-6; TRBD1 aligns across 7 bases. The V segment lost 1 base and the J segment 9 bases; nucleotides outside the gene matches: 7. The CDR3 runs to 15 residues. In germline, CDR1 is SGHNT, CDR2 YYREEE (reference sequence). As DNA, the CDR3 is TGTGCCAGCAGCTTGATGCAGGGGGTCAGTTCACCCCTCCACTTT. Its protein product is CASSLMQGVSSPLHF.

V gene TRBV7-9 combines with J gene TRBJ2-7; TRBD2 aligns across 13 bases. CDR3 length: 17 residues. The germline V gene has CDR1 SEHNR and CDR2 FQNEAQ (reference sequence). The trim removed 4 bases at V and 3 bases at J, leaving 9 bases unmatched. This CDR3 is CASSSAGTSGVGYEQYF. The CDR3 nucleotides are TGTGCCAGCAGCTCTGCCGGGACTAGCGGGGTAGGCTACGAGCAGTACTTC.

This chain connects TRBV19 to TRBJ1-1; no reliable D call. The CDR3 length is 13 residues. Per the germline V gene, CDR1 is LNHDA and CDR2 is SQIVND (reference sequence). Deletions cut 3 bases from V and 2 bases from J, with 7 bases between. This CDR3 reads CASSIDLNTEAFF. The CDR3 DNA is TGTGCCAGTAGTATTGATCTCAACACTGAAGCTTTCTTT. Together with reference TRBV19 and TRBJ1-1, the CDR3 gives the full variable domain: DGGITQSPKYLFRKEGQNVTLSCEQNLNHDAMYWYRQDPGQGLRLIYYSQIVNDFQKGDIAEGYSVSREKKESFPLTVTSAQKNPTAFYLCASSIDLNTEAFFGQGTRLTVV.

The count of this clone is one. The chain has TRBV6-6 and TRBJ1-5; the D gene is possibly TRBD1 (6 bases). The V end lost 6 bases, the J end lost 0 bases, and 12 bases lay between the germline ends. The CDR3 contains 15 residues. CDR1 MNHNY and CDR2 SVGAGI come from the germline V gene (reference sequence). CDR3 nucleotides: TGTGCCAGCAGGAAACAGGGAACTAGCAATCAGCCCCAGCATTTT. As protein: CASRKQGTSNQPQHF.

The chain carries TRBV18 and TRBJ2-1; perhaps TRBD2 as D (6 bases). Between the trimmed V and J ends, which lost 3 bases and 5 bases, there was a span of 8 bases. The CDR3 is 13 residues long. The V gene's germline CDR1 is KGHSH and CDR2 LQKENI. This CDR3 is CASSPGLHNEQFF. CDR3 sequence (DNA): TGTGCCAGCTCACCGGGACTGCACAATGAGCAGTTCTTC. Full variable domain (remainder filled in from reference TRBV18 and TRBJ2-1): NAGVMQNPRHLVRRRGQEARLRCSPMKGHSHVYWYRQLPEEGLKFMVYLQKENIIDESGMPKERFSAEFPKEGPSILRIQQVVRGDSAAYFCASSPGLHNEQFFGPGTRLTVL.

The chain is built from TRBV30 and TRBJ1-1; D call uncertain. This CDR3 comprises 11 residues. V was shortened by 1 base and J by 5 bases, with 5 bases between the two germline ends. Per the germline V gene, CDR1 is GTSNPN and CDR2 is SVGIG (reference sequence). This CDR3 reads CAWSGRTEAFF. The CDR3 nucleotides read TGTGCCTGGAGTGGCAGGACTGAAGCTTTCTTT.

This sequence joins TRBV3-1 (or the pseudogene TRBV3-2) and TRBJ1-1; D not certain. Trimming pared 1 base from V and 1 base from J, leaving 4 bases between. Germline V gene lookup returns CDR1 LGHDT and CDR2 YNNKEL (reference sequence). The length of the CDR3 is 13 residues. DNA for the CDR3: TGTGCCAGCAGCCAAGGGAAGAACACTGAAGCTTTCTTT. The encoded protein is CASSQGKNTEAFF.

Here the CDR3 reads CASSQGGGMTEAFF. The CDR3 DNA sequence: TGTGCCAGCAGCCAGGGAGGGGGTATGACTGAAGCTTTCTTT. The chain employs TRBV3-1 (or the pseudogene TRBV3-2) and TRBJ1-1, with D perhaps TRBD1 (6 bases). This CDR3 is built from 14 residues. V lost 3 bases and J 5 bases, leaving 13 bases between the germline ends. Germline V lookup: CDR1 LGHDT, CDR2 YNNKEL (reference sequence).

This chain joins TRBV6-2 or TRBV6-3 and TRBJ1-1; 7 bases map to TRBD1. Germline CDR1 reads MNHEY; CDR2 reads SVGEGT. V was pared by 5 bases and J by 1 base, with 4 bases of the junction left unmatched. The CDR3 sequence is 14 residues long. The CDR3 nucleotides are TGTGCCAGCAGTACAGGGGCGCGGAACACTGAAGCTTTCTTT. It codes for CASSTGARNTEAFF.

This clone was recorded a few times. J is TRBJ1-2 and V is TRBV7-2; 7 nucleotides line up with TRBD1. The germline gives CDR1 SGHTA, CDR2 FQGNSA. CDR3 length equals 15 residues. V shed 1 base and J 6 bases; nucleotides not matched to a gene: 8. CDR3 DNA: TGTGCCAGCAGCTTAGTTCCAGGGGGAAAGGATGGCTACACCTTC. This sequence encodes CASSLVPGGKDGYTF.

This chain uses TRBV7-3 with TRBJ1-1; D gene uncertain. The CDR3 runs 14 residues. Germline values: CDR1 SGHTA, CDR2 FQGTGA. Trimming left V 5 bases short and J 4 bases short, with 14 bases between. In nucleotides, the CDR3 is TGTGCCAGCAGCCCCCTAGGCGAGGGCACTGAAGCTTTCTTT. This encodes CASSPLGEGTEAFF.

The V and J genes are TRBV7-2 and TRBJ2-1, with D perhaps matching TRBD1 (6 bases). This CDR3 is 13 amino acids long. V lost 1 base, J lost 9 bases, and 10 bases lay in between. CDR1 is SGHTA and CDR2 is FQGNSA in the germline V gene. Here the CDR3 reads CASSLGQGSEQFF. The CDR3 nucleotides read TGTGCCAGCAGCTTAGGGCAGGGGTCTGAGCAGTTCTTC.

The rearrangement uses TRBV7-8 and TRBJ2-2, with 8 bases lining up with TRBD2. Trimming at V came to 3 bases and at J to 5 bases, leaving 8 bases not matched to a gene. Germline V CDR1 and CDR2: SGHVS, FQNEAQ. The CDR3 is made up of 16 amino acids. The CDR3 DNA sequence: TGTGCCAGCAGCTTTTTAGCAGTAGCGGGGACCGGGGAGCTGTTTTTT. Protein: CASSFLAVAGTGELFF.

DNA of the CDR3: TGTGCCAGCTCCGGACAGGCTATGAACACTGAAGCTTTCTTT. Amino acid sequence: CASSGQAMNTEAFF. V usage is TRBV18 and J usage is TRBJ1-1, with 7 nucleotides matching TRBD1. The CDR3 totals 14 residues. The J segment lost 0 bases and the V segment lost 6 bases, leaving 4 bases of the junction unmatched. Germline loops: CDR1 KGHSH, CDR2 LQKENI. The entire variable domain, with the rest obtained from reference TRBV18 and TRBJ1-1, is as follows: NAGVMQNPRHLVRRRGQEARLRCSPMKGHSHVYWYRQLPEEGLKFMVYLQKENIIDESGMPKERFSAEFPKEGPSILRIQQVVRGDSAAYFCASSGQAMNTEAFFGQGTRLTVV.